The 10 T cell receptor beta chains listed next were all sequenced from one sample in a study of cytomegalovirus exposure and HLA in healthy donors. Use of 60 Vbeta and 13 Jbeta primers characterized the PCR. Only in-frame clones appear in the TCRdb table, and some are missing; sequencing was by immunoSEQ multiplex PCR. This table holds 84,000 or so clones, about 78% found once. Sample: PBMCs. The receptors were gathered from a man aged 45-65 years in good health and CMV-seronegative.

The chain is built from TRBV30 and TRBJ1-5; D is possibly TRBD1 (5 bases). CDR1 is GTSNPN and CDR2 is SVGIG in the germline V gene (reference sequence). This CDR3 has 15 amino acids. Deletions cut 2 bases from V and 0 bases from J, with 11 bases between. The CDR3 DNA reads as TGTGCCTGGAGTCTAGGGGTCCGTAGCAATCAGCCCCAGCATTTT. This gives the protein CAWSLGVRSNQPQHF.

This chain uses TRBV6-5 with TRBJ1-1; D is perhaps TRBD1 (5 bases). This CDR3 contains 13 residues. Germline-derived CDR1 and CDR2 are MNHEY and SVGAGI. Trimming removed 4 bases from V and 4 bases from J, with 10 bases in between. In nucleotides, the CDR3 is TGTGCCAGCAGTTGGAGGGGTGGCACTGAAGCTTTCTTT. Its translation is CASSWRGGTEAFF.

The V call is TRBV7-2, the J call TRBJ2-2; TRBD2 matches 9 bases. CDR1 SGHTA and CDR2 FQGNSA come from the germline V gene. The J segment lost 2 bases and the V segment lost 6 bases, leaving 4 bases of the junction unmatched. The CDR3 is made up of 15 amino acids. Here the CDR3 DNA reads TGTGCCAGCAGTGCGACTAGCGGTAACACCGGGGAGCTGTTTTTT. Protein product: CASSATSGNTGELFF.

This clone was observed a few times. V gene TRBV28 combines with J gene TRBJ1-1, with D uncertain. Per germline, CDR1 MDHEN and CDR2 SYDVKM. The CDR3 length is 14 residues. Trimming shortened V by 0 bases and J by 8 bases, and 13 bases separated the two germline ends. The CDR3 sequence is CASSLWPRMAEAFF. The CDR3 region has the DNA TGTGCCAGCAGTTTATGGCCGAGGATGGCCGAAGCTTTCTTT.

This rearrangement joins TRBV11-1 to TRBJ2-7; 9 bases are shared with TRBD1. This CDR3 is built from 14 residues. The J segment lost 2 bases and the V segment lost 9 bases, leaving 8 bases of the junction unmatched. Germline lookup yields CDR1 SGHAT and CDR2 FQDESV (reference sequence). CDR3 residues: CASAGTGTAYEQYF. Here the CDR3 DNA reads TGTGCCAGTGCCGGGACAGGGACCGCCTACGAGCAGTACTTC.

The rearrangement links TRBV5-6 to TRBJ1-5; D possibly corresponds to TRBD1 (6 bases). From germline, CDR1 is SGHDT and CDR2 YYEEEE. The CDR3 runs 14 residues. Trimming cost V 0 bases and J 7 bases, with 11 bases left between them. CDR3: CASSLGGGRQPQHF. DNA of the CDR3: TGTGCCAGCAGCTTGGGGGGGGGCAGGCAGCCCCAGCATTTT.

The sample holds one count of this clone. The V call is TRBV4-1, the J call TRBJ1-2; D is unclear. CDR1 MGHRA and CDR2 YSYEKL come from the germline V gene. CDR3 length equals 13 residues. V was clipped by 0 bases and J by 6 bases, with 8 bases between them. The CDR3 region is CASSQELSHGYTF. CDR3 nucleotides: TGCGCCAGCAGCCAAGAACTGTCTCATGGCTACACCTTC.

The V gene is TRBV5-1, the J gene TRBJ2-3, with TRBD2 matching 13 bases. The CDR3 extends over 16 amino acids. Losses at the gene ends were 3 bases for V and 4 bases for J; bases not matched to a gene: 5. Germline V gene data show CDR1 as SGHRS and CDR2 as YFSETQ. The CDR3 sequence is CASSSGTSGAADTQYF. The CDR3 DNA is TGCGCCAGCAGCTCCGGGACTAGCGGGGCGGCAGATACGCAGTATTTT.

This chain joins TRBV5-1 and TRBJ1-5; D possibly corresponds to TRBD1 (5 bases). The CDR3 is made up of 15 amino acids. The germline CDR1 and CDR2 sequences are SGHRS and YFSETQ. Trimming shortened V by 0 bases and J by 6 bases, and 13 bases separated the two germline ends. The CDR3 spells CASSLGAGLGQPQHF. CDR3 in DNA: TGCGCCAGCAGCTTGGGGGCAGGGCTGGGTCAGCCCCAGCATTTT.

This rearrangement joins TRBV19 to TRBJ1-5, with D maybe TRBD1 (6 bases). The CDR3 sequence is 16 residues long. Germline V lookup: CDR1 LNHDA, CDR2 SQIVND (reference sequence). Between the trimmed V and J ends, which lost 7 bases and 3 bases, there was a span of 19 bases. As DNA, the CDR3 is TGTGCCAGTAATCTGATAGGGGGGGCTTCCAATCAGCCCCAGCATTTT. Its protein product is CASNLIGGASNQPQHF.